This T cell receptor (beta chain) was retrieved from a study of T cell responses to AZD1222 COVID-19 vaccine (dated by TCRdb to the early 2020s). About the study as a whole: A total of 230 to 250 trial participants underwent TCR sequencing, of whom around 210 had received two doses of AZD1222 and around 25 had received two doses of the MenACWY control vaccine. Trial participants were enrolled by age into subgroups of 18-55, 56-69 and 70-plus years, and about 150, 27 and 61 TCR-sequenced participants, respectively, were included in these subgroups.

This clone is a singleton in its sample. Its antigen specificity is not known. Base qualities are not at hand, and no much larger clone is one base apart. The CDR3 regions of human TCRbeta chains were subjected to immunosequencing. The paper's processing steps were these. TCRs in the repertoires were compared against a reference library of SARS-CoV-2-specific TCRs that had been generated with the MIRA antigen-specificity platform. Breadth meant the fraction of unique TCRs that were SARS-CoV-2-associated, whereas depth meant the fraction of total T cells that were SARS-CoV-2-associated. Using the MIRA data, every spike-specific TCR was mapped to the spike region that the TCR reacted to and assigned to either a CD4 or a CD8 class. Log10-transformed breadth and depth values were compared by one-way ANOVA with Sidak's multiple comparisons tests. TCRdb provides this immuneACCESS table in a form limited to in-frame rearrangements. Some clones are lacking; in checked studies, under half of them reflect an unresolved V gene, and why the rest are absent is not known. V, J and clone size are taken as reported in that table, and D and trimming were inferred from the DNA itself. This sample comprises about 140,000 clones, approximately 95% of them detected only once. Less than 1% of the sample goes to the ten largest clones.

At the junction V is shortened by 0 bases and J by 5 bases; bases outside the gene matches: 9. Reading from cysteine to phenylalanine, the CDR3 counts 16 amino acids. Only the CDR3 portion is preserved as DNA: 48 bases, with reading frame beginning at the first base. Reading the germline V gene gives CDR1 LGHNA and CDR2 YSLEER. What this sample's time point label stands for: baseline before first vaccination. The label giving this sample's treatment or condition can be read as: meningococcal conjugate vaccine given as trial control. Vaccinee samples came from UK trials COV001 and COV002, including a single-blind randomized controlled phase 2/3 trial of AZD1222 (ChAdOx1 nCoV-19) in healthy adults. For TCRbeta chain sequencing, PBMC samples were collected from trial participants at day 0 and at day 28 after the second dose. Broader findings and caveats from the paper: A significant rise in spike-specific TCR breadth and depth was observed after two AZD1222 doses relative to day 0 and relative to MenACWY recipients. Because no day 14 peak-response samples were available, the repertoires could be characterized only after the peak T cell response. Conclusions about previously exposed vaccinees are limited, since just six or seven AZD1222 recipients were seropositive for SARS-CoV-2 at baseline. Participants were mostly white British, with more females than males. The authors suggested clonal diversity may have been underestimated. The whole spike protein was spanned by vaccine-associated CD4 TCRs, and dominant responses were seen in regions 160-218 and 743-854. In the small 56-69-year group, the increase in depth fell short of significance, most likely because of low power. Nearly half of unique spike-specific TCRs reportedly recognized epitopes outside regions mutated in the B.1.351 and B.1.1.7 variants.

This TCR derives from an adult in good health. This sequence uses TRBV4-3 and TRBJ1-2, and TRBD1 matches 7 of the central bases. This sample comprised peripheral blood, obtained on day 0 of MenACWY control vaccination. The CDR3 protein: CASSQDDREAHYGYTF. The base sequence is TGCGCCAGCAGCCAAGATGACAGGGAAGCCCATTATGGCTACACCTTC.